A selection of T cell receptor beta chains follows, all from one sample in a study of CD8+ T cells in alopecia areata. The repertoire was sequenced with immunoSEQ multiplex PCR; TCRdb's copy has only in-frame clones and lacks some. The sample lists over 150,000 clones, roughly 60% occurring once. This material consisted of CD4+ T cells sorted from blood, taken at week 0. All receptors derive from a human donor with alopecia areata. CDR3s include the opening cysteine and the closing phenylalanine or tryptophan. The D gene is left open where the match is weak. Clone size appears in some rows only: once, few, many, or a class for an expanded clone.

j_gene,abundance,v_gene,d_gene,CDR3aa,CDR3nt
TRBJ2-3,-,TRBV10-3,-,CAIKSGNITQYF,TGTGCCATCAAGTCTGGAAATATCACGCAGTATTTT
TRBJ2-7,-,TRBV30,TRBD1,CAWKVRDRDGYEQYF,TGTGCCTGGAAAGTTCGGGACAGGGATGGATACGAGCAGTACTTC
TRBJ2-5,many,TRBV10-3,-,CAISRGVSETQYF,TGTGCCATCAGTAGAGGGGTTTCAGAGACCCAGTACTTC
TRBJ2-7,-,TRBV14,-,CASSQWGISYEQYF,TGTGCCAGCAGCCAATGGGGAATCTCCTACGAGCAGTACTTC
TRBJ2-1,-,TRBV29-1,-,CSVRKDSRTYNEQFF,TGCAGCGTTAGGAAGGACTCGCGAACCTACAATGAGCAGTTCTTC
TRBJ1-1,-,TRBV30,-,CAWRNDRAFF,TGTGCCTGGAGGAACGATAGGGCTTTCTTT
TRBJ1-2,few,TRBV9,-,CASSVASGAYGYTF,TGTGCCAGCAGCGTAGCATCCGGTGCCTATGGCTACACCTTC
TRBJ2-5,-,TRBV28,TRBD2,CASSLFRGGRETQYF,TGTGCCAGCAGTTTATTTCGCGGGGGACGAGAGACCCAGTACTTC
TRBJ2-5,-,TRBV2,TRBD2,CASRGLAGDVQETQYF,TGTGCCAGCAGGGGACTAGCGGGGGATGTCCAAGAGACCCAGTACTTC
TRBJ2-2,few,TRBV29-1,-,CSAGGAGYTGELFF,TGCAGCGCCGGGGGAGCGGGTTACACCGGGGAGCTGTTTTTT
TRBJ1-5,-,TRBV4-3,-,CASSRKRQGTQPQHF,TGCGCCAGCAGCCGAAAGAGGCAGGGGACTCAGCCCCAGCATTTT
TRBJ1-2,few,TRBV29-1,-,CSVDLLGKAYTF,TGCAGCGTTGATTTGTTAGGGAAGGCCTACACCTTC
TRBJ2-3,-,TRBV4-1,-,CASSQGRGVTDTQYF,TGCGCCAGCAGCCAGGGCAGGGGGGTCACAGATACGCAGTATTTT
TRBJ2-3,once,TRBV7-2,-,CASSPAGDTQYF,TGTGCCAGCAGCCCCGCCGGAGATACGCAGTATTTT
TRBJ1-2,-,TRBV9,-,CASSVEVTGYTF,TGTGCCAGCAGCGTAGAAGTCACTGGCTACACCTTC
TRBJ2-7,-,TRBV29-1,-,CSVDDGPHYEQYF,TGCAGCGTTGATGACGGACCCCACTACGAGCAGTACTTC
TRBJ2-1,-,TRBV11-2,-,CASSPSNGVNEQFF,TGTGCCAGCAGCCCAAGTAATGGGGTCAATGAGCAGTTCTTC
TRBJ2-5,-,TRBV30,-,CAWSVRETQYF,TGTGCCTGGAGTGTGAGAGAGACCCAGTACTTC
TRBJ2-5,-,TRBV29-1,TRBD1,CSVDPTGDQYF,TGCAGCGTTGACCCCACAGGGGACCAGTACTTC
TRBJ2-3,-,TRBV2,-,CAIRTGYTDTQYF,TGTGCCATCAGGACTGGATACACAGATACGCAGTATTTT
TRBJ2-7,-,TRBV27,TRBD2,CASSLLGTISYEQYF,TGTGCCAGCAGTTTATTGGGGACTATCTCCTACGAGCAGTACTTC
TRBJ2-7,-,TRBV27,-,CASSLKDSYEQYF,TGTGCCAGCAGTTTAAAGGACAGCTACGAGCAGTACTTC
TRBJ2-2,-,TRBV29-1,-,CSVFDRVSNTGELFF,TGCAGCGTTTTCGACAGAGTTTCGAACACCGGGGAGCTGTTTTTT
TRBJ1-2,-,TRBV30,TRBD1,CAWQDRNYGYTF,TGTGCCTGGCAGGACAGGAACTATGGCTACACCTTC
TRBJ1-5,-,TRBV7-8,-,CASSFAEGRINQPQHF,TGTGCCAGCAGCTTCGCCGAGGGGAGAATCAATCAGCCCCAGCATTTT
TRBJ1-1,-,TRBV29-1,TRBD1,CSVETYRGEEAFF,TGCAGCGTTGAAACCTACAGGGGTGAGGAAGCTTTCTTT
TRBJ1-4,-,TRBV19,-,CATGHPLELFF,TGTGCCACCGGACACCCTCTCGAACTGTTTTTT
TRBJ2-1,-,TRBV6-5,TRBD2,CASSSPPRGGYNEQFF,TGTGCCAGCAGTTCCCCCCCGCGGGGGGGCTACAATGAGCAGTTCTTC
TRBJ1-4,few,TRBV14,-,CASSQVVSGEKLFF,TGTGCCAGCAGCCAAGTCGTGAGTGGCGAAAAACTGTTTTTT
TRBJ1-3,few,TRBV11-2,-,CASSRTKDTIYF,TGTGCCAGCAGCCGCACTAAGGACACCATATATTTT
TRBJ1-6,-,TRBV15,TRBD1,CATSREGTALQSSLHF,TGTGCCACCAGCAGGGAAGGGACAGCCCTTCAATCATCCCTCCACTTT
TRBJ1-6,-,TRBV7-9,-,CASSPPIAGGNSPLHF,TGTGCCAGCAGCCCACCAATCGCGGGTGGGAATTCACCCCTCCACTTT
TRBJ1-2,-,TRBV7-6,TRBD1,CASSSDRGGYTF,TGTGCCAGCAGCTCAGACAGGGGCGGCTACACCTTC
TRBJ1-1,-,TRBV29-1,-,CSVDPMRNF,TGCAGCGTTGACCCGATGCGAAACTTT
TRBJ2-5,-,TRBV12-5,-,CASVGSETQYF,TGTGCTAGTGTTGGTTCAGAGACCCAGTACTTC
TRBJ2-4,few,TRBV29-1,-,CSVGGRNQNIQYF,TGCAGCGTTGGCGGACGGAATCAAAACATTCAGTACTTC
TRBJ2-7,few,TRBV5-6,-,CASSLSVYEQYF,TGTGCCAGCAGCTTGTCCGTCTACGAGCAGTACTTC